This T cell receptor beta chain appears in the sequencing data of a study of esophageal squamous cell carcinoma under preoperative chemotherapy. Study context: TCR repertoires were profiled from both peripheral blood T cells and tumor-infiltrating lymphocytes.

Study-wide results and caveats: Chemotherapy was followed by significantly higher TCR diversity in peripheral T cells only, not tumor-infiltrating lymphocytes.

With regard to this clonotype: What it recognizes is unknown.

Noted time point: before preoperative PTX-NDP chemotherapy. Before surgery, patients were given preoperative paclitaxel-nedaplatin chemotherapy. TCRdb re-called the PCR reads with MiXCR, one entry per CDR3 protein. This sample has approximately 15,000 distinct CDR3 sequences, with less than 65% found just once. Trimming cost V 6 bases and J 2 bases; bases outside gene matches: 12. CDR1 MNHNS and CDR2 SASEGT come from the germline V gene. The CDR3 extends over 16 amino acids. Sample collection occurred from a patient given preoperative chemotherapy. The chain is built from TRBV6-1 and TRBJ2-5; 7 nucleotides line up with TRBD1. The TCR was taken from a human donor with esophageal squamous cell carcinoma. The donor label of this sample is uncertain. CDR3 coding DNA: TGTGCCAGCAGACGGAGACAGGGATTAGGGCAAGAGACCCAGTACTTC. This gives the protein CASRRRQGLGQETQYF.